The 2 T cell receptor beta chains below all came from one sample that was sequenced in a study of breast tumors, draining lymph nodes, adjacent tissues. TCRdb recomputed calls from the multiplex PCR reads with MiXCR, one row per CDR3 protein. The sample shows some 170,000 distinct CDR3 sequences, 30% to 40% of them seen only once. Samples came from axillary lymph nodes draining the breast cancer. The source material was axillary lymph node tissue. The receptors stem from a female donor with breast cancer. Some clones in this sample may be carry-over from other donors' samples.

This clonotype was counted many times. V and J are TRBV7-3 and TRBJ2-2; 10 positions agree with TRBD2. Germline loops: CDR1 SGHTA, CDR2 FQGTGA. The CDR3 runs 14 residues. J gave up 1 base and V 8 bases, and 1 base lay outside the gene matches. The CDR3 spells CASRLAGNTGELFF. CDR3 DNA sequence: TGTGCCAGCCGACTAGCGGGGAACACCGGGGAGCTGTTTTTT.

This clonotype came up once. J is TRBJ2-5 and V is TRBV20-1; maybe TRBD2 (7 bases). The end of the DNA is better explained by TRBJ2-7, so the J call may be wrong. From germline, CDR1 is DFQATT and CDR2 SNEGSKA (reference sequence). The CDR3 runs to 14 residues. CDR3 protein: CSARVRGGRYEQYF. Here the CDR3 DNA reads TGCAGTGCTAGAGTTAGGGGGGGGCGCTACGAGCAGTACTTC.